Listed below are T cell receptor beta chains from one sample, sequenced in a study of cytotoxic CD8 clonotypes in ibrutinib-treated CLL. The assay was immunoSEQ multiplex PCR, and TCRdb's table has in-frame clones only and misses some. This table has 150,000 or so clones, around three quarters appearing once. The sample was PBMCs, taken after 12 months of ibrutinib treatment. The receptors originated from a human donor with chronic lymphocytic leukemia. CDR3s include the opening cysteine and the closing phenylalanine or tryptophan. A D gene is named only where the DNA matches it firmly. Part of the rows lack a size; the others show once, few, many or a class for expanded clones.

TRBJ2-3 NA few TRBV4-2 TGTGCCAGCAGCCGAGGTCGGGGTTTTCGTGGTTCCGATACGCAGTATTTT CASSRGRGFRGSDTQYF
TRBJ1-4 NA NA TRBV5-1 TGCGCCAGCAGCTTGGTTGGATCTACTAATGAAAAACTGTTTTTT CASSLVGSTNEKLFF
TRBJ1-2 NA once TRBV27 TGTGCCAGCAGTTTTTCAGGGTTCGGCTATGGCTACACCTTC CASSFSGFGYGYTF
TRBJ2-2 NA NA TRBV7-8 TGTGCCAGCAGCTTACTCGGGGCTGCGAACACCGGGGAGCTGTTTTTT CASSLLGAANTGELFF
TRBJ2-7 NA NA TRBV7-8 TGTGCCAGCAGCCCCCGGGGGGCCAGCTCCTACGAGCAGTACTTC CASSPRGASSYEQYF
TRBJ2-4 NA NA TRBV18 TGTGCCAGCTCACCACCGTTCTACGGGTCTGACATTCAGTACTTC CASSPPFYGSDIQYF
TRBJ2-3 NA NA TRBV20-1 TGCAGTCTACCAAATGGAGATACGCAGTATTTT CSLPNGDTQYF
TRBJ1-2 NA NA TRBV5-6 TGTGCCAGCAGCTTGGCAACAGGCAGAAACTATGGCTACACCTTC CASSLATGRNYGYTF
TRBJ2-1 TRBD2 NA TRBV9 TGTGCCAGCAGCGTAGGAGGGGGACTAGCGGGGATGTTCAATGAGCAGTTCTTC CASSVGGGLAGMFNEQFF
TRBJ2-7 TRBD2 NA TRBV11-3 TGTGCCAGCAGCTTAGAGGCGGGAGGGACCTACGAGCAGTACTTC CASSLEAGGTYEQYF
TRBJ2-7 NA NA TRBV4-2 TGTGCCAGCAGCCCTAACAGAGGGATCCTGTACGAGCAGTACTTC CASSPNRGILYEQYF
TRBJ2-7 TRBD2 NA TRBV18 TGTGCCAGCTCACCACCGACGCGGGAGGCGGCCTACGAGCAGTACTTC CASSPPTREAAYEQYF
TRBJ2-3 TRBD1 NA TRBV7-6 TGTGCCAGCAGCTTAGAAGGGACAGGGACCACAGATACGCAGTATTTT CASSLEGTGTTDTQYF
TRBJ2-7 NA NA TRBV30 TGTGCCTGGTCCAGGGTTTACGAGCAGTACTTC CAWSRVYEQYF
TRBJ1-1 NA few TRBV2 TGTGCCAGCAGTGACGGGACCATCGGGTACACTGAAGCTTTCTTT CASSDGTIGYTEAFF
TRBJ1-1 TRBD1 NA TRBV6-5 TGTGCCAGCAGCCCACAGACAGGGACGGCTAAGAAAGCTTTCTTT CASSPQTGTAKKAFF
TRBJ2-1 NA NA TRBV28 TGTGCCAGCAGTCCCCCGTCCCAGGGGAACAATGAGCAGTTCTTC CASSPPSQGNNEQFF
TRBJ1-2 NA few TRBV19 TGTGCCAGTAGTAACGAGTACTATGGCTACACCTTC CASSNEYYGYTF
TRBJ2-3 NA NA TRBV7-2 TGTGCCAGCAGCTTCCGGGACGGCAGCACAGATACGCAGTATTTT CASSFRDGSTDTQYF
TRBJ1-2 NA NA TRBV25-1 TGTGCCAGCAGTGCCAGGGGTACCGGTGGCTACACCTTC CASSARGTGGYTF
TRBJ2-1 NA NA TRBV4-1 TGCGCCAGCAGCCAAGATCTTTCACAGTTCTTC CASSQDLSQFF
TRBJ2-3 TRBD2 NA TRBV18 TGTGCCAGCTCACCAGGAAGGGGACTAGCGGGAGACACAGATACGCAGTATTTT CASSPGRGLAGDTDTQYF
TRBJ2-5 NA NA TRBV4-3 TGCGCCAGCAGCCCGGGGGAGGTTAGTCCAACCGCCGGAGAGACCCAGTACTTC CASSPGEVSPTAGETQYF
TRBJ1-5 NA NA TRBV6-5 TGTGCCAGCAGCCACAGCAGGACAGTCAATCAGCCCCAGCATTTT CASSHSRTVNQPQHF
TRBJ1-2 NA NA TRBV30 TGTGCCTGGAGTACAGAATATAACTATGGCTACACCTTC CAWSTEYNYGYTF
TRBJ2-3 TRBD2 NA TRBV4-3 TGCGCCAGCAGCCAAGATCGGACGGGAGGGCAAGATACGCAGTATTTT CASSQDRTGGQDTQYF
TRBJ1-1 NA NA TRBV6-5 TGTGCCAGCAGTTACCTTGCCCTCCCGGGCACTGAAGCTTTCTTT CASSYLALPGTEAFF
TRBJ1-2 NA NA TRBV7-6 TGTGCCAGCAGCTTAGACGGAAACTATGGCTACACCTTC CASSLDGNYGYTF
TRBJ1-1 NA NA TRBV15 TGTGCCACCAGCAGAGATCGTGGGAACACTGAAGCTTTCTTT CATSRDRGNTEAFF
TRBJ2-3 NA few TRBV2 TGTGCCAGCAGCTTAAGTGTAGGGAGCACAGATACGCAGTATTTT CASSLSVGSTDTQYF
TRBJ2-1 NA NA TRBV28 TGTGCCAGCAGTTTGGACTGGAGGTTCTACAATGAGCAGTTCTTC CASSLDWRFYNEQFF
TRBJ2-7 NA NA TRBV2 TGTGCCAGCAGTGAGGGGAGGACAGCCTCTAACTACGAGCAGTACTTC CASSEGRTASNYEQYF
TRBJ2-3 NA NA TRBV4-3 TGCGCCAGCAGCCCTGGAGAGGGGCAAAACACAGATACGCAGTATTTT CASSPGEGQNTDTQYF
TRBJ2-3 TRBD2 NA TRBV5-8 TGTGCCAGCAGCTTGGGGTGGCGGGAGTTAGATACGCAGTATTTT CASSLGWRELDTQYF
TRBJ1-2 TRBD1 NA TRBV9 TGTGCCAGCTCTAGGGGGGACAGTTTCTATGGCTACACCTTC CASSRGDSFYGYTF
TRBJ1-1 TRBD1 NA TRBV27 TGTGCCAGCAGTCTAAACCGGGACAGCGAAGCTTTCTTT CASSLNRDSEAFF
TRBJ2-5 TRBD1 NA TRBV5-1 TGCGCCAGCACCCGGGGACAGGGGGTTGGGGAGACCCAGTACTTC CASTRGQGVGETQYF
TRBJ2-5 TRBD2 NA TRBV5-4 TGTGCCAGCAACCAAGGACTAGCGGGAGACGGAGAGACCCAGTACTTC CASNQGLAGDGETQYF
TRBJ2-1 TRBD2 NA TRBV28 TGTGCCAGCAGCATAGCGGGAGTAGTAAATGAGCAGTTCTTC CASSIAGVVNEQFF
TRBJ2-7 NA NA TRBV25-1 TGTGCCACCGAAGTACGATCCGGCGGCGAGCAGTACTTC CATEVRSGGEQYF
TRBJ2-2 TRBD1 NA TRBV5-8 TGTGCCAGCAGCTTGTCCCCCGGGACAGGGGGCACCGGGGAGCTGTTTTTT CASSLSPGTGGTGELFF
TRBJ2-5 TRBD2 NA TRBV25-1 TGTGCCAGCAGTGACCTAGCGGGAGCGGGGGAGACCCAGTACTTC CASSDLAGAGETQYF
TRBJ2-5 TRBD1 NA TRBV6-5 TGTGCCAGCGGAAGACCCGGGACAGGGGTAGAGACCCAGTACTTC CASGRPGTGVETQYF
TRBJ2-5 NA NA TRBV30 TGTGCCTGGAGTGGCCGGAAGACCCAGTACTTC CAWSGRKTQYF
TRBJ2-3 TRBD2 NA TRBV10-2 TGCGCCAGCAGACTCGGGACTAGCGTTACCACAGATACGCAGTATTTT CASRLGTSVTTDTQYF
TRBJ2-7 TRBD1 NA TRBV9 TGTGCCAGCAGCAGAGCAGGGGGCCTCGGGTACGAGCAGTACTTC CASSRAGGLGYEQYF
TRBJ1-1 NA NA TRBV7-2 TGTGCCAGCAGCCTACAACCCCCCACAGTGGGAGCGCCAGAAGCTTTCTTT CASSLQPPTVGAPEAFF
TRBJ1-2 NA NA TRBV7-9 TGTGCCAGCAGCTTTTCCGGGACACTTCGTGGCTACACCTTC CASSFSGTLRGYTF
TRBJ2-1 TRBD2 NA TRBV2 TGTGCCAGCAGTGAATCAACTAGCGGGACTTCCTACAATGAGCAGTTCTTC CASSESTSGTSYNEQFF
TRBJ1-4 NA NA TRBV4-3 TGCGCCAGCAGCCAAGATGGCAGGGAGTTTGAAAAACTGTTTTTT CASSQDGREFEKLFF
TRBJ2-7 TRBD1 NA TRBV23-1 TGCGCCAGCAGTCGGGGGACAGGTTCCTACGAGCAGTACTTC CASSRGTGSYEQYF
TRBJ2-7 TRBD1 NA TRBV7-8 TGTGCCAGCAGCACCTGGACAGGGGGCTACGAGCAGTACTTC CASSTWTGGYEQYF